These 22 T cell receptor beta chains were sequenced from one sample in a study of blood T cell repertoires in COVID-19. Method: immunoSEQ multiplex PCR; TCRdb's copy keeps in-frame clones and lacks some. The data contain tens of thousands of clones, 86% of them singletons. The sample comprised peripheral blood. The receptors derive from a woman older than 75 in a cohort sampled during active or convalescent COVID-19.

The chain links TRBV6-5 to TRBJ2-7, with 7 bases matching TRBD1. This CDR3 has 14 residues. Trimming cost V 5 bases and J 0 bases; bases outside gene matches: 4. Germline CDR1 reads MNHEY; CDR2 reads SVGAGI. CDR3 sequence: CASSRQGSSYEQYF. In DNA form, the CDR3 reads TGTGCCAGCAGTAGACAGGGAAGCTCCTACGAGCAGTACTTC.

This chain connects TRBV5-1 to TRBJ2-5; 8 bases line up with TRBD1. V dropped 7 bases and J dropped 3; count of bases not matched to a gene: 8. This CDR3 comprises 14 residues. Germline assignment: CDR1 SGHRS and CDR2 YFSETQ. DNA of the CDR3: TGCGCCAGCCTATCCGGGACAGGTGAAGAGACCCAGTACTTC. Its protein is CASLSGTGEETQYF.

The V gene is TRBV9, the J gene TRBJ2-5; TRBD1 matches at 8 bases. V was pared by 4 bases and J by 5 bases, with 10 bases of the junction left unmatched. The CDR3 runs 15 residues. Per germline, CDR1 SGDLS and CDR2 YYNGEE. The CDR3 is CASSPTTGVGETQYF. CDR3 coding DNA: TGTGCCAGCAGCCCAACGACAGGGGTAGGGGAGACCCAGTACTTC.

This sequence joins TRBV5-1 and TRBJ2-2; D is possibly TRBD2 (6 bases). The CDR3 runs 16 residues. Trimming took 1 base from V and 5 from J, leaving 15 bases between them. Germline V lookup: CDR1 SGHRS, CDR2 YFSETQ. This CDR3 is CASSLLTGVGTGELFF. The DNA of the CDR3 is TGCGCCAGCAGCTTGTTGACGGGAGTGGGGACCGGGGAGCTGTTTTTT.

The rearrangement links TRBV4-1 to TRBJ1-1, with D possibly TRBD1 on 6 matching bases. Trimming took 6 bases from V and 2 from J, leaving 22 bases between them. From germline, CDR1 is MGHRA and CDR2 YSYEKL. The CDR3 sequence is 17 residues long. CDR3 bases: TGCGCCAGCAGACGGGTCGGTGGCGGGGGGCAAAACACTGAAGCTTTCTTT. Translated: CASRRVGGGGQNTEAFF.

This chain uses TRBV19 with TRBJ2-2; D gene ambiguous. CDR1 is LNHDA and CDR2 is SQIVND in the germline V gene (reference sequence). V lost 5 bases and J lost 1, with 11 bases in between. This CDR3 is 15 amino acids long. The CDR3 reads CASSLFSLNTGELFF. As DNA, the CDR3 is TGTGCCAGTAGTTTATTTAGTTTGAACACCGGGGAGCTGTTTTTT.

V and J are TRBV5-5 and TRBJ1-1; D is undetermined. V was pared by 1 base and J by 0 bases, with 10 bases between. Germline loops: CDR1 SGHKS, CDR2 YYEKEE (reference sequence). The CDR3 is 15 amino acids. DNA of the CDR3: TGTGCCAGCAGCTTGTCTAGTTCGGTGAACACTGAAGCTTTCTTT. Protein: CASSLSSSVNTEAFF. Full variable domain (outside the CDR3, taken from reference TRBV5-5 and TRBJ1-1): DAGVTQSPTHLIKTRGQQVTLRCSPISGHKSVSWYQQVLGQGPQFIFQYYEKEERGRGNFPDRFSARQFPNYSSELNVNALLLGDSALYLCASSLSSSVNTEAFFGQGTRLTVV.

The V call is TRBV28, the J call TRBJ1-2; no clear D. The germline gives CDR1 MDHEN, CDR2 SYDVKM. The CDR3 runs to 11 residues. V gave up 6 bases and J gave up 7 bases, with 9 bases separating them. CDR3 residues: CASSPRFGYTF. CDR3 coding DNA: TGTGCCAGCAGCCCCAGGTTTGGCTACACCTTC.

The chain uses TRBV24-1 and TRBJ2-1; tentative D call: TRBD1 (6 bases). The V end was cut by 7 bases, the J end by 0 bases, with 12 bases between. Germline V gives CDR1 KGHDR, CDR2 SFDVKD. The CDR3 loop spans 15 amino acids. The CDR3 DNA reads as TGTGCCACCAGCCCCCAGGGGAGCTCCTACAATGAGCAGTTCTTC. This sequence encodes CATSPQGSSYNEQFF.

DNA for the CDR3: TGCAGCGTTGAGGGCCAGGGCATTGGGGAGCAGTACTTC. This translates into CSVEGQGIGEQYF. This sequence joins TRBV29-1 and TRBJ2-7; possible D gene TRBD1, 5 bases. V was shortened by 3 bases and J by 7 bases, with 16 bases between the two germline ends. The germline V gene encodes CDR1 SQVTM and CDR2 ANQGSEA. The CDR3 contains 13 residues.

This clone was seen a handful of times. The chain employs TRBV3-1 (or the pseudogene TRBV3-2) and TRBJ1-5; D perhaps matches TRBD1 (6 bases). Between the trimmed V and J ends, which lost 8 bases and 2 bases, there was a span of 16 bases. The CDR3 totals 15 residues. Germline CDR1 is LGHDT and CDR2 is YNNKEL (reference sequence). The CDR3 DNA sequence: TGTGCCAGCGGAGCACAGGGTTTTGGCAATCAGCCCCAGCATTTT. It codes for CASGAQGFGNQPQHF.

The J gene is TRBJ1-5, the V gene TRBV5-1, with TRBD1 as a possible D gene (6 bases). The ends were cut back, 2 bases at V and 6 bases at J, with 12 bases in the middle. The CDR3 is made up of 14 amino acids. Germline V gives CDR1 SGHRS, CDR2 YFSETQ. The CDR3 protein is CASSFPNRVQPQHF. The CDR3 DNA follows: TGCGCCAGCAGCTTCCCCAACAGGGTTCAGCCCCAGCATTTT.

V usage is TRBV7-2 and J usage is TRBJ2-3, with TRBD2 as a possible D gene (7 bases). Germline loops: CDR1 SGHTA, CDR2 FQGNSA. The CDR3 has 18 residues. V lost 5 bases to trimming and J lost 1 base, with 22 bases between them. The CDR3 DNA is TGTGCCAGCAGCCCCTCCCGGGGGGCGCTTTTCGGCACAGATACGCAGTATTTT. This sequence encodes CASSPSRGALFGTDTQYF.

The CDR3 region has the DNA TGCGCCAGCAGCCCCCTGAGGGTGGGCCAAGAGACCCAGTACTTC. Encoded protein: CASSPLRVGQETQYF. This chain joins TRBV4-1 and TRBJ2-5; possibly TRBD2 for D (5 bases). The CDR3 length is 15 residues. Looked up from germline, CDR1 is MGHRA and CDR2 is YSYEKL. Trimming left V 4 bases short and J 1 base short, with 13 bases between.

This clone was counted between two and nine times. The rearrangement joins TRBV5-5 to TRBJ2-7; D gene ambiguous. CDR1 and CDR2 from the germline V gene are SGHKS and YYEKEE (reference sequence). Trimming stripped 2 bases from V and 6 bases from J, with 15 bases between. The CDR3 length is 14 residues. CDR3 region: CASSFFTIPGEQYF. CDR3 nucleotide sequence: TGTGCCAGCAGCTTTTTTACAATCCCGGGCGAGCAGTACTTC.

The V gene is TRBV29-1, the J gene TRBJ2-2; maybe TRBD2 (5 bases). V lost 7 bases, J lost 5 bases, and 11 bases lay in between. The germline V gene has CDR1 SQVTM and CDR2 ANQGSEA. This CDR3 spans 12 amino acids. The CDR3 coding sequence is TGCAGCGCCGGACTGGTAACCGGGGAGCTGTTTTTT. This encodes CSAGLVTGELFF.

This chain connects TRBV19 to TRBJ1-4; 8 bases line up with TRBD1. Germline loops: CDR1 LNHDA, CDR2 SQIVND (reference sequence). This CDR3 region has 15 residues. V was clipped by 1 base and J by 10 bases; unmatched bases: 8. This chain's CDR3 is CASSIAFQGAGKLFF. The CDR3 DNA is TGTGCCAGTAGTATAGCGTTCCAGGGGGCAGGAAAACTGTTTTTT.

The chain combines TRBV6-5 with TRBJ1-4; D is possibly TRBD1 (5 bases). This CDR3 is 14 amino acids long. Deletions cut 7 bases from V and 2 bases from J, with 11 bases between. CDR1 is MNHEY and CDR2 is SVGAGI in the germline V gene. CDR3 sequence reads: CASKGASTNEKLFF. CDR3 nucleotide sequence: TGTGCCAGCAAAGGGGCCTCGACTAATGAAAAACTGTTTTTT.

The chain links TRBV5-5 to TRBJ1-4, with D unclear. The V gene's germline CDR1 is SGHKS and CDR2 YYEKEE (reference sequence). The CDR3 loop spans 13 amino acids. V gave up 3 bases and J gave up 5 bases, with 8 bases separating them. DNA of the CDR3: TGTGCCAGCAGCTCTGTCTTGAATGAAAAACTGTTTTTT. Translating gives CASSSVLNEKLFF.

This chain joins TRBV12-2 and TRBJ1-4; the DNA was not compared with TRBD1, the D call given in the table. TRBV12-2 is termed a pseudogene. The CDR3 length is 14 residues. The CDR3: CAGLFPEENEKLFF. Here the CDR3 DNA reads TGTGCGGGGCTCTTTCCCGAGGAAAATGAAAAACTGTTTTTT.

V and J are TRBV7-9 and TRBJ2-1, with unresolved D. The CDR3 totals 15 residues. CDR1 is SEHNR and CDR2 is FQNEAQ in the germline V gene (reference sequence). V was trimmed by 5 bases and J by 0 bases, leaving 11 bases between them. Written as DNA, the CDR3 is TGTGCCAGCAGCCTAATGTCCGGCTCCTACAATGAGCAGTTCTTC. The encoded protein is CASSLMSGSYNEQFF.

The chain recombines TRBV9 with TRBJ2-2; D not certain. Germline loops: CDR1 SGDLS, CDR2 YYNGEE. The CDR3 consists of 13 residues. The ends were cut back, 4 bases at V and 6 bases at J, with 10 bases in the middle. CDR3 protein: CASSLRSAGELFF. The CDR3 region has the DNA TGTGCCAGCAGCCTACGATCTGCCGGGGAGCTGTTTTTT.